Listed here are 5 T cell receptor beta chains from one sample, sequenced in a study of persistence of HIV-infected CD4 T cells. The libraries were made with immunoSEQ version 4 in survey mode. The assay was immunoSEQ multiplex PCR, and TCRdb's table has in-frame clones only and misses some. The data show about 33,000 clones, more than 75% seen once. Antigens for these TCRs are unknown. Cells were stimulated with CMV-infected fibroblast lysates at approximately 10 ug/mL. Memory cells lacking CD40L and CD69 with high CD45RO were sorted. The material was CD4+ T cells sorted from PBMCs after approximately 20-hour stimulation, obtained from a patient who received antiretroviral therapy. The receptors were sampled from an adult woman with HIV who was CMV-seropositive.

This chain connects TRBV5-6 to TRBJ1-2, with unresolved D. Per the germline V gene, CDR1 is SGHDT and CDR2 is YYEEEE. Between the trimmed V and J ends, which lost 1 base and 4 bases, there was a span of 8 bases. CDR3 length: 13 residues. The CDR3 is CASSLTEGYGYTF. The CDR3 coding sequence is TGTGCCAGCAGCTTGACGGAGGGCTATGGCTACACCTTC.

The chain has TRBV19 and TRBJ1-2; D perhaps matches TRBD1 (5 bases). The CDR3 has 14 residues. Germline-derived CDR1 and CDR2 are LNHDA and SQIVND (reference sequence). V lost 3 bases and J lost 4, with 12 bases in between. CDR3 loop: CASSINVRGYGYTF. For the CDR3, the DNA is TGTGCCAGTAGTATCAACGTGAGGGGCTATGGCTACACCTTC.

The chain uses TRBV28 and TRBJ1-1; 7 bases align to TRBD1. Germline CDR1 MDHEN, CDR2 SYDVKM. The ends lost 6 bases at V and 0 bases at J; junction bases unmatched: 4. This CDR3 has 14 residues. This chain's CDR3 is CASRDRSLNTEAFF. CDR3 nucleotide sequence: TGTGCCAGCAGGGACAGGTCTCTGAACACTGAAGCTTTCTTT.

CDR3 in DNA: TGCGCCAGCAGCCCCGGGGCGGGAAGTCTATACGAGCAGTACTTC. As protein: CASSPGAGSLYEQYF. The chain has TRBV5-1 and TRBJ2-7; tentative D call: TRBD2 (6 bases). The CDR3 is 15 residues long. CDR1 and CDR2 (germline): SGHRS, YFSETQ. V shed 4 bases and J shed 4 bases, with 18 bases lying between them.

This clone was observed a single time. The chain joins TRBV29-1 to TRBJ1-1; D call uncertain. Germline CDR1 is SQVTM and CDR2 is ANQGSEA. The CDR3 contains 10 residues. V was trimmed by 4 bases and J by 4 bases, leaving 4 bases between them. The CDR3 nucleotides are TGCAGCGTTGGGAGCACTGAAGCTTTCTTT. It translates to CSVGSTEAFF.